The entry below gives a single T cell receptor (beta chain) sequence along with its context. The antigen it binds to is not known. No base-level quality is on record; no much larger clone is a single base apart. This entry belongs to a study of technical replicates of blood from a handful of donors (dated by TCRdb to about 2017). Library preparation was by the immunoSEQ multiplex PCR assay. TCRdb re-hosts the immuneACCESS table, in-frame sequences only. Its copies lack some clones; in the studies checked, an unresolved V gene accounts for under half of them, and the cause for the rest is not known. In this sample the table shows 45,000 to 60,000 clones, 95% to 96% of which occur a single time. The ten largest make up 0.35% to 0.45% of the sample. V is pruned by 2 bases and J by 9 bases, leaving 6 bases of the junction without a gene match. According to the germline V gene, CDR1 reads SGDLS and CDR2 reads YYNGEE. The CDR3, from cysteine to phenylalanine, totals 15 residues. Only the CDR3 part of the read is kept: 45 bases, read in frame from the first base.

The chain couples TRBV9 to TRBJ1-4; 11 bases in between match TRBD1. The receptor comes from a human donor in good health. The sequencing sample was made of T cells isolated from PBMCs. The DNA sequence reads TGTGCCAGCAGCGTCGAGGGACAGGGGGTTCAAAAACTGTTTTTT. This gives the protein CASSVEGQGVQKLFF.